This TCR beta chain was documented in a study of neurological immune-mediated disorders. Overall study findings and caveats: As far as clinical or MRI features were concerned, none was associated with the multiple sclerosis repertoire cluster.

Deletions cut 4 bases from V and 4 bases from J, with 11 bases between. This CDR3 contains 13 residues. The V gene's germline CDR1 is MNHEY and CDR2 SMNVEV (reference sequence). With regard to this clonotype: Its antigen is still unknown. This sequence may be a read error, since a much larger clone differs from it by one base. Lacking the conserved final phenylalanine or tryptophan, this CDR3 likely reflects a read error.

From 2 million PBMCs stored at -80 C, the unsorted libraries were generated. Each CDR3 protein is one row after TCRdb ran MiXCR on the 5' RACE reads. The data hold about 66,000 distinct CDR3 sequences, with 3.9% observed a single time. The chain joins TRBV27 to TRBJ2-7; tentative D call: TRBD1 (6 bases). What was sequenced was PBMCs. The receptor comes from a man between 25 and 39 years old with multiple sclerosis. The CDR3 spells CASSSAQGYEQYI. The CDR3 nucleotides are TGTGCCAGCAGTTCGGCACAGGGTTACGAGCAGTACATC.